Listed below are T cell receptor beta chains from one sample, sequenced in a study of T cell responses to AZD1222 COVID-19 vaccine. Some clones are missing from TCRdb's copy, which holds only in-frame ones; the method was immunoSEQ multiplex PCR. The data show about 120,000 clones, with 70% to 90% seen just once and roughly 4% held by the top ten. Sequenced here: peripheral blood, sampled on day 0 of AZD1222 vaccination. These receptors were obtained from an adult in good health. Each CDR3 is given without its conserved first and last residue. Fields, in order: V gene, CDR3 protein.

TRBV29-1 | SVYGTGGQGYT
TRBV18 | ASSPPGRGNEKLF
TRBV12-5 | ASGLGSLGAPLH
TRBV5-1 | ASSLCPFSRATNEKLF
TRBV6-2/TRBV6-3 | ASSYLGQSNPQH
TRBV10-3 | AIKASGGNYGYT
TRBV9 | ASSVDRGLPDNFEKLF
TRBV19 | ATRGRGARDTEAF
TRBV4-1 | ASSYSGGGSTGELF
TRBV25-1 | ARLPSGGDKNQPQH
TRBV29-1 | SVERRVDQPQH
TRBV11-2 | ASSSLGVKSYNEQF
TRBV3-1/TRBV3-2 | ASSQETPGLPLTDTQY
TRBV1 | TSSQEGPPWQETQY
TRBV18 | ASSPGSNQPQH
TRBV18 | ASSPGTSGANEQF
TRBV6-1 | ASSETASSYNQPQH
TRBV6-2/TRBV6-3 | ASSVRQGVYEQY
TRBV18 | ASSPLSLGPTPEGPQH
TRBV7-3 | ASSLWGNTEAF
TRBV19 | ASSIFPDMDYEQY
TRBV6-5 | ASSYGPTVAEAF
TRBV6-2/TRBV6-3 | ASSDSRRAIQPQH
TRBV6-2/TRBV6-3 | ASSSPRLAGELAKNIQY
TRBV9 | ASSVATGYGYT
TRBV25-1 | ASSEYRVQMNTEAF
TRBV30 | AWSIREGLGNTIY
TRBV9 | ASSPRDRNSPLH
TRBV27 | ASSLLGGSQPQH
TRBV5-6 | ASSIGTVADEQY
TRBV10-3 | AISEGAGQGATNEKLF
TRBV3-1/TRBV3-2 | ASSQVSGNQPQH
TRBV9 | ASSTGQGVDGYT
TRBV2 | ASSEAPGGAGNTIY
TRBV19 | ASSSKRIGGDTEAF
TRBV6-2/TRBV6-3 | ASSRQIGSNQPQH
TRBV7-9 | ASHRRGSGANVLT
TRBV4-1 | ASSQAWAANTEAF
TRBV18 | ASSPPHTLNTEAF
TRBV28 | ASTSRSERNSPLH
TRBV28 | ASSPPQDTSEFNYGYT
TRBV6-4 | ASRASGNTGELF
TRBV19 | ASRLRVFVPEKLF
TRBV11-2 | ASSLDLVSAYEQY
TRBV12-3/TRBV12-4 | ASSTSVAEQY
TRBV9 | ASSLGTSPLH
TRBV9 | ASSPRGLGNGELF
TRBV7-9 | ASSLEGGDGTEAF
TRBV4-3 | ASSQSPGPPNTEAF
TRBV5-1 | ASRAQETQY
TRBV7-8 | ASSWTGGVDEAF
TRBV6-5 | ASTSRQVLEGQY
TRBV7-2 | ASSLVSYEQY
TRBV10-3 | AISESSGVNEKLF
TRBV7-3 | ASSFELNTEAF
TRBV4-1 | ASSPQDFMANVLT
TRBV19 | ASTYSRGQGEAGANVLT
TRBV20-1 | SASLGTDNSPLH
TRBV29-1 | SVVRTYEQY